This record looks at one T cell receptor beta chain sequence and its context. Primers: 60 Vbeta forward and 13 Jbeta reverse. The assay was immunoSEQ multiplex PCR, and TCRdb's table has in-frame clones only and misses some. The sample carries 150,000 to 200,000 clones, around three quarters recorded once. The data originate from a study of cytomegalovirus exposure and HLA in healthy donors. This TCR derives from a man aged 45-60 years in good health and CMV-seropositive. The sample consisted of PBMCs.

The CDR3 DNA reads as TGTGCCAGCAGTTCCCCCGCCGGACAAGCGACAGATACGCAGTATTTT. This sequence encodes CASSSPAGQATDTQYF. The chain couples TRBV28 to TRBJ2-3, with D perhaps matching TRBD1 (5 bases). This CDR3 has 16 residues. The germline V gene encodes CDR1 MDHEN and CDR2 SYDVKM. V shed 4 bases and J shed 3 bases, with 17 bases lying between them.